This T cell receptor beta chain originates from a study of blood T cells in healthy people across ages. Study-level findings and limits: Per-million-T-cell TCR beta diversity fell roughly linearly with age.

The V gene's germline CDR1 is MNHEY and CDR2 SVGAGI. The CDR3 runs to 15 residues. V shed 4 bases and J shed 9 bases, with 19 bases lying between them. Sample-barcoded 5' priming and a J-beta primer mix drove a second PCR of about 6 to 12 cycles. The template-switch adaptor was a 5' adaptor with 12 random nucleotides. It tagged each cDNA molecule. One entry per CDR3 protein results from TCRdb running MiXCR on the 5' RACE reads. The sample consists of hundreds of thousands of distinct CDR3 sequences, 52% of them appearing once. With respect to this clonotype: Antigen unknown.

Donors ranged from roughly 6 to 100 years old and were healthy Caucasians in Russia. The sample comprised blood. The V and J genes are TRBV6-5 and TRBJ2-1, with unresolved D. The sequence was obtained from a woman aged 80 or over in good health. The CDR3 DNA sequence: TGTGCCAGCAGTTTAGAGCTCCGATCCCACCGTGAGCAGTTCTTC. It translates to CASSLELRSHREQFF.